This T cell receptor beta chain appears in the sequencing data of a study of CD8 T cells in Susac syndrome. Notes on the study in general: The study acknowledged a relatively small number of individuals in its TCR sequencing and HLA analysis.

RNA, at roughly 0.45 to 1 ug, was reverse transcribed with random hexamers. By means of immunoSEQ multiplex PCR, TCR beta CDR3 spanning 54 Vbeta and 13 Jbeta underwent amplification. TCRdb reprocessed the immunoSEQ multiplex PCR reads with MiXCR, giving one entry per CDR3 protein. The table has roughly 190,000 distinct CDR3 sequences, approximately 94% seen once; the top ten hold 0.1%. With regard to this clonotype: Antigen specificity is unknown.

Controls were healthy donors (matched for age and sex). CD8+ and CD4+ T cells were negatively isolated; TEMRA cells were FACS-enriched. CDR1 is DFQATT and CDR2 is SNEGSKA in the germline V gene (reference sequence). The CDR3 covers 14 residues. Trimming cost V 4 bases and J 0 bases; bases outside gene matches: 3. Sequenced sample: CD4+ T cells from PBMCs. The receptor comes from a human donor in good health. The J gene is TRBJ2-7, the V gene TRBV20-1; 10 positions match TRBD2. The CDR3, as DNA: TGCAGTGCTACTAGCGGGGGACACTCCTACGAGCAGTACGTC. It encodes CSATSGGHSYEQYV.